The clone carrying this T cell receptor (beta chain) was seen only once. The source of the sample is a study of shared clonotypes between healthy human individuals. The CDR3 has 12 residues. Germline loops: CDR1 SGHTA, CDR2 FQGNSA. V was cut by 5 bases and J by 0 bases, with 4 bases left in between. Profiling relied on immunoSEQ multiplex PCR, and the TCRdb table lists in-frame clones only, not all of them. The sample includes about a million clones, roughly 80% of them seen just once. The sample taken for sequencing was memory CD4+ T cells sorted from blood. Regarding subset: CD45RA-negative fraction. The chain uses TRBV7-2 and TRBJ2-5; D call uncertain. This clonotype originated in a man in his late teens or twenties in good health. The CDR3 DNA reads TGTGCCAGCAGCCAGTACCAAGAGACCCAGTACTTC. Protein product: CASSQYQETQYF.